This TCR beta chain emerged from a study of beta chain features in type 1 diabetes (dated by TCRdb to the late 2010s). The study in broad terms: Patients and healthy donors did not differ in mean age, gender distribution, total cell number or subset yield. Across all samples, approximately 98,000,000 sorted cells were examined, and cell number per subset correlated strongly with RNA yield. In the study, recently diagnosed type 1 diabetes patients and matched healthy donors were compared on the TCRB repertoires of their sorted circulating CD4+ T cell subsets. Regulatory and stem cell-like memory subsets were obtained from only 8 patients and about 8 healthy donors, while naive and central memory subsets were obtained from all 30 or so donors. Overall study results and their limits: Only small numbers of individuals were included in the HLA sub-analyses, which left unresolved whether HLA type had any influence on TCRB rearrangement. PCR might favor shorter templates, but patient and control samples were amplified and corrected together, so any skew would affect both groups equally. At VDJ recombination sites, type 1 diabetes patients had fewer insertions and more deleted nucleotides, which implies abnormalities in thymic rearrangement. Because cDNA was sequenced instead of genomic DNA, highly expressing activated cells could be over-represented, though the groups showed no difference in activation or CD3 levels. A moderate but significant shortening of TCRB CDR3 length was observed in type 1 diabetes patients in all four CD4+ subsets. Naive, central memory and regulatory TCRB repertoires appeared more similar among patients than among healthy donors.

V is shortened by 1 base, J by 0 bases, and the region joining them spans 18 bases. For CDR1 and CDR2, the germline V gene lists SGHDN and FVKESK. The cysteine opens and the phenylalanine closes a CDR3 of 18 amino acids. Just the 54-base CDR3 DNA is kept, in frame starting at base 1. A single peripheral blood draw of 90 to 150 mL on average was collected from each donor into heparinised tubes. Using a panel that included CD45RO, CCR7, CD25, CD127, CD95 and CD27, naive, central memory, regulatory and stem cell-like memory CD4+ T cells were sorted on a BD FACSAria II. All sorted populations exceeded 95% purity. PBMCs were isolated right away by Lymphoprep density gradient centrifugation and were stained directly, without culture. Samples were stained and sorted in pairs, with one healthy donor and one patient per experiment, so that batch effects were minimized. All of the isolated RNA was reverse transcribed with the High Capacity cDNA Reverse Transcription Kit, so expressed TCRB transcripts were sequenced. Deep immunoSEQ sequencing was performed on naive, central memory and regulatory T cell samples, with an average of about 3.6 million total reads per sample. Sorted cells were lysed in RLT buffer, and RNA was extracted using DNase-treated RNeasy Micro or Mini kits according to cell number. To prevent cross-contamination, each cell subset was processed individually, whereas patient and healthy donor samples were processed jointly. Using the immunoSEQ multiplex PCR, TCRB sequences were amplified from cDNA into 87-bp fragments spanning the CDR3 region. The amplicons were sequenced using the Illumina HiSeq platform. In the original analysis: Synthetic template baselines were used to correct PCR bias computationally, reads within Hamming distance 2 were collapsed together, and singletons that could not be merged were discarded. Reads were aligned against IMGT to assign V, D and J genes, CDR3 length and insertions or deletions at six rearrangement sites. Within each subset, clonotype counts were normalized to sorted cell number, and only after that were true diversity and Gini coefficients computed with the tcR R package. The overlap coefficient, calculated on TCRB nucleotide sequences, was used to measure repertoire sharing. Out-of-frame TCRB sequences from naive cells were analyzed to stand in for the pre-selection repertoire. TCRdb obtained this table from immuneACCESS and retained in-frame rearrangements with V and J assigned. These tables miss some clones; where compared with another copy, unresolved V genes account for less than half of the shortfall, and the remainder is unexplained. The D gene and trimming were derived from the DNA, and the V and J assignments and clone size from that table. The sample table contains under 300,000 clones; only one count was recorded for 11% of them. The ten largest clones represent around 0.017% of the sample.

As to this clone: The target of this receptor is not known. Nothing much larger sits one base from this clone, and base qualities are not available.

This TCR was recovered from a man aged 25-45 years with type 1 diabetes. The sample taken for sequencing was naive CD4+ T cells from blood. The sample's cell subset or site label is to be understood as: true naive CD4+ T cells. Recombination connected TRBV14 to TRBJ1-2; TRBD1 is perhaps the D gene, given 5 matching bases. DNA sequence: TGTGCCAGCAGCCAAGTCGTCGGAAGGACAAGAGCTAACTATGGCTACACCTTC. Its amino acids are CASSQVVGRTRANYGYTF.